The TCR beta chain described here comes from a study of graft-versus-host responses after intestinal transplantation. At the level of the study: Isolated intestinal, liver-intestinal, or multivisceral transplants were what recipients had. All recipients got anti-thymocyte globulin induction, then tacrolimus and steroids for about 3 years.

Some clones are missing from TCRdb's copy, which holds only in-frame ones; the method was immunoSEQ multiplex PCR. The profile shows about 120,000 clones, around nine tenths of them singletons. V trimming: 5 bases; J trimming: 5 bases; junction bases outside the gene matches: 19. Germline CDR1 reads MNHEY; CDR2 reads SMNVEV (reference sequence). The CDR3 length is 20 residues. Concerning this clone: Its antigen is not known.

This receptor was obtained from a human donor who was the organ donor for an intestinal transplant. This specimen consisted of unstimulated CD4+ T cells sorted from spleen or lymph node cells, obtained before transplant. The chain uses TRBV27 and TRBJ2-3; 13 bases fit TRBD2. This chain's CDR3 is CASSPLGTSGTSGIGDTQYF. CDR3 bases: TGTGCCAGCAGTCCCTTGGGGACTAGCGGGACCTCGGGAATCGGAGATACGCAGTATTTT.